This T cell receptor beta chain was recorded in a study of T cell repertoires in cytomegalovirus infection. The germline V and J ends were trimmed by 5 bases and 3 bases, with 13 bases remaining between them. Germline V gene data show CDR1 as MDHEN and CDR2 as SYDVKM. The CDR3 loop spans 14 amino acids. As to this clonotype: A read error may explain this, as a much larger clone is one base away.

TCRdb independently ran MiXCR on the reads; one entry per CDR3 protein. The repertoire includes around 330,000 distinct CDR3 sequences, about a sixth of them detected once, and about 12% sits in the top ten. This chain uses TRBV28 with TRBJ2-5; D call uncertain. The specimen sequenced was PBMCs. This TCR came from a human donor in good health (CMV status not recorded). Some clones in this sample may be carry-over from other donors' samples. CDR3 nucleotide sequence: TGTGCCAGCAGTCTACCCGTACAGAAAGAGACCCAGTACTTC. This codes for CASSLPVQKETQYF.